Presented here are 11 T cell receptor beta chains from one specimen sequenced in a study of cytomegalovirus exposure and HLA in healthy donors. Researchers ran the PCR with 60 Vbeta and 13 Jbeta primers. The table came from immunoSEQ multiplex PCR; TCRdb's copy has only in-frame clones and leaves some out. The profile shows about 190,000 clones, about three quarters of them singletons. Sequences were obtained from PBMCs. All receptors derive from a woman in her 30s in good health and CMV-seropositive.

This clone was observed a few times. The sample has other DNA sequences that encode this CDR3 too. This chain joins TRBV28 and TRBJ1-5; the match to TRBD1 covers 9 bases. Germline CDR1 MDHEN, CDR2 SYDVKM. This CDR3 has 12 amino acids. Trimming took 8 bases from V and 7 from J; bases not matched to a gene: 3. The CDR3 nucleotides read TGTGCCAGCGGGACAGGGTCGCAGCCCCAGCATTTT. Protein product: CASGTGSQPQHF.

This chain connects TRBV5-1 to TRBJ2-7; D ambiguous. The CDR3 has 12 residues. Germline loops: CDR1 SGHRS, CDR2 YFSETQ. Trimming removed 0 bases at V and 4 bases at J, with 5 bases between. The CDR3 here is CASSLDIYEQYF. CDR3 in DNA: TGCGCCAGCAGCTTGGATATTTACGAGCAGTACTTC.

This clone was observed once. The chain employs TRBV7-2 and TRBJ2-5; 9 positions match TRBD1. This CDR3 region has 14 residues. V shed 4 bases, J shed 5 bases, and the junction held 5 bases outside the gene matches. CDR1 SGHTA and CDR2 FQGNSA come from the germline V gene. This CDR3 is CASSSTGTGETQYF. The CDR3 DNA reads as TGTGCCAGCAGCTCAACCGGGACAGGGGAGACCCAGTACTTC.

In this sample, this clone turned up once. The CDR3 sequence is CASSLRGQAKRREKLFF. The DNA of the CDR3 is TGTGCCAGCAGTTTACGGGGACAGGCAAAGCGCAGGGAAAAACTGTTTTTT. The chain is built from TRBV28 and TRBJ1-4; 8 bases are a match to TRBD1. The CDR3 covers 17 residues. Germline V gene sequence: CDR1 MDHEN, CDR2 SYDVKM. With 2 bases clipped from V and 8 bases from J, the junction kept 13 bases outside the gene matches.

The chain links TRBV5-1 to TRBJ2-3; D possibly corresponds to TRBD1 (5 bases). The CDR3 totals 17 residues. Trimming cost V 4 bases and J 1 base, with 19 bases left between them. Germline values: CDR1 SGHRS, CDR2 YFSETQ. The CDR3 DNA reads as TGCGCCAGCAGCGACCCCAAGACAGCAAGTCGCACAGATACGCAGTATTTT. Encoded protein: CASSDPKTASRTDTQYF.

This clone appeared once. The chain is built from TRBV6-6 and TRBJ1-4, with D perhaps matching TRBD1 (5 bases). V lost 4 bases and J lost 8, with 11 bases in between. This CDR3 has 13 residues. Germline V gene sequence: CDR1 MNHNY, CDR2 SVGAGI (reference sequence). DNA of the CDR3: TGTGCCAGCAGTTCGGGACGGGAGGAAAAACTGTTTTTT. Its translation: CASSSGREEKLFF.

This chain joins TRBV9 and TRBJ1-4; 7 nucleotides match TRBD1. In germline, CDR1 is SGDLS, CDR2 YYNGEE. This CDR3 contains 16 residues. The trim removed 5 bases at V and 1 base at J, leaving 8 bases unmatched. DNA of the CDR3: TGTGCCAGCAGTTACTCAGGGGGAGGAACTAATGAAAAACTGTTTTTT. Amino acid sequence: CASSYSGGGTNEKLFF.

The chain carries TRBV5-6 and TRBJ2-1; D ambiguous. Trimming stripped 3 bases from V and 7 bases from J, with 5 bases between. The germline gives CDR1 SGHDT, CDR2 YYEEEE. The CDR3 length is 11 residues. CDR3 sequence reads: CASSSRNEQFF. For the CDR3, the DNA is TGTGCCAGCAGCTCACGGAATGAGCAGTTCTTC.

The V call is TRBV5-1, the J call TRBJ1-1; unclear D gene. This CDR3 region has 12 residues. Germline CDR1 and CDR2: SGHRS and YFSETQ. Trimming cost V 5 bases and J 8 bases, with 13 bases left between them. CDR3 DNA sequence: TGCGCCAGCAGTTTTGACTTAACAGAAGCTTTCTTT. Amino acid sequence: CASSFDLTEAFF.

The chain joins TRBV2 to TRBJ2-2; weak D call: TRBD2 (5 bases). Germline loops: CDR1 SNHLY, CDR2 FYNNEI. This CDR3 region has 16 residues. Trimming left V 3 bases short and J 1 base short, with 12 bases between. This CDR3 is CASSEERWRNTGELFF. The CDR3 region has the DNA TGTGCCAGCAGTGAGGAGCGGTGGAGGAACACCGGGGAGCTGTTTTTT.

The gene calls are TRBV29-1 and TRBJ1-4; 7 bases fit TRBD1. Germline CDR1 reads SQVTM; CDR2 reads ANQGSEA. The V and J ends lost 4 bases and 8 bases, in that order; junction bases with no gene match: 10. The CDR3 has 14 amino acids. CDR3 protein: CSVGSGLTGEKLFF. The CDR3 coding sequence is TGCAGCGTTGGATCCGGCTTGACAGGGGAAAAACTGTTTTTT.